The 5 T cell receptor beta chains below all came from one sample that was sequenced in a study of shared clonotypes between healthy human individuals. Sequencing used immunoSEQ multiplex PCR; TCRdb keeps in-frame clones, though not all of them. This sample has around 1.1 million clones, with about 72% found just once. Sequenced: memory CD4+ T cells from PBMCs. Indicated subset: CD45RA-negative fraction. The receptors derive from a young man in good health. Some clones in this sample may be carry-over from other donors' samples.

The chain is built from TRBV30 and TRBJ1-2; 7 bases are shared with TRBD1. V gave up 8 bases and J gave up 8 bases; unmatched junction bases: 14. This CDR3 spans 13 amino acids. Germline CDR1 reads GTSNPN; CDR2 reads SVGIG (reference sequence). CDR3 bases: TGTGCCGCAAAAATTACAGGGGCGGTAGGCTACACCTTC. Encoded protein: CAAKITGAVGYTF.

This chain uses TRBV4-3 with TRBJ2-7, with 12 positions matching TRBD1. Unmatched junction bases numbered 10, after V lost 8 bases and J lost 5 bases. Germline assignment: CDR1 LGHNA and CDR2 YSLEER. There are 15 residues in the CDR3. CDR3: CASSFPGQGAHEQYF. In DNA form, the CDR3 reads TGCGCCAGCTCGTTCCCGGGACAGGGGGCCCACGAGCAGTACTTC.

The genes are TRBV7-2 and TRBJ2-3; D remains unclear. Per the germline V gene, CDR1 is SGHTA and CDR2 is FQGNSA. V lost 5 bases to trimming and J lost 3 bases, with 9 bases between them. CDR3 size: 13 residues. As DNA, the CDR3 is TGTGCCAGCAGCCCTCACCCGACAGATACGCAGTATTTT. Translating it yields CASSPHPTDTQYF.

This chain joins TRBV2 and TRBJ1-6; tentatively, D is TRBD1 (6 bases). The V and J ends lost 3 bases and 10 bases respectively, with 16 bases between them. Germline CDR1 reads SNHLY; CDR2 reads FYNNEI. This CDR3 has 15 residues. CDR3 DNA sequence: TGTGCCAGCAGTGACGACAGGCAGGGTGGATCACCCCTCCACTTT. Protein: CASSDDRQGGSPLHF.

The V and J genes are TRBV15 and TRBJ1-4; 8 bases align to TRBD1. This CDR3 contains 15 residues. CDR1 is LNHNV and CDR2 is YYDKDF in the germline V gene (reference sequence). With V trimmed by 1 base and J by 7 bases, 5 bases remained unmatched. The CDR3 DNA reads TGTGCCACCAGCAGAGGTCCGGACAGGGCTGAAAAACTGTTTTTT. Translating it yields CATSRGPDRAEKLFF.